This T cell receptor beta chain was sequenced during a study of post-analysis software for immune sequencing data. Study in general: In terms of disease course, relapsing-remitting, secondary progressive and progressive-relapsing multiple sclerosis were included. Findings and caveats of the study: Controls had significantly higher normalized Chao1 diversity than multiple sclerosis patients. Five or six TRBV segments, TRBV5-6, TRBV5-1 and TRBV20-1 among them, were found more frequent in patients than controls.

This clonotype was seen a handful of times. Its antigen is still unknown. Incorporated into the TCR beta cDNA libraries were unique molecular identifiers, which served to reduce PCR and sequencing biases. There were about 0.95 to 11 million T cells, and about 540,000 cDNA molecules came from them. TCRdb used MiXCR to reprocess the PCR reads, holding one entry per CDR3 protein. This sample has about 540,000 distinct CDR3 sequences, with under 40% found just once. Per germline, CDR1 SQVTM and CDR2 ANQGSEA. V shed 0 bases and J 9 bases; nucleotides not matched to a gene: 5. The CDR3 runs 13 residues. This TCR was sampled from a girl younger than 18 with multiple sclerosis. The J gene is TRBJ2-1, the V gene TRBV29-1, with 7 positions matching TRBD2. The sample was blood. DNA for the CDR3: TGCAGCGTTGAAGATGGGGGGGGATCTGAGCAGTTCTTC. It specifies CSVEDGGGSEQFF.